This entry lists 24 T cell receptor beta chains sequenced from one sample in a study of blood T cell repertoires in COVID-19. The assay was immunoSEQ multiplex PCR, and TCRdb's table has in-frame clones only and misses some. The sample lists about 110,000 clones, 75% to 80% occurring once. The sequenced sample consisted of peripheral blood. All receptors come from a woman aged 80 or over with active or convalescent COVID-19.

V and J are TRBV6-5 and TRBJ2-1; 7 bases are a match to TRBD2. This CDR3 region has 15 residues. Germline V gene sequence: CDR1 MNHEY, CDR2 SVGAGI. Unmatched junction bases numbered 7, after V lost 6 bases and J lost 2 bases. CDR3 sequence: CASSLAVITYNEQFF. The CDR3 nucleotides are TGTGCCAGCAGCCTAGCGGTAATCACCTACAATGAGCAGTTCTTC.

This clone was seen only once. This chain connects TRBV14 to TRBJ2-7; a weak D match, TRBD1 (5 bases). The CDR3 consists of 15 residues. The germline V and J ends were trimmed by 2 bases and 3 bases, with 14 bases remaining between them. Germline V gives CDR1 SGHDN, CDR2 FVKESK. CDR3 in amino acids: CASSQLGALSYEQYF. The CDR3 coding sequence is TGTGCCAGCAGCCAATTAGGGGCCTTGAGCTACGAGCAGTACTTC.

V is TRBV27 and J is TRBJ2-1, with 7 bases fitting TRBD2. The CDR3 is 18 residues long. V was pared by 1 base and J by 0 bases, with 9 bases of the junction left unmatched. Germline CDR1 MNHEY, CDR2 SMNVEV (reference sequence). Here the CDR3 reads CASSLWSPSGSSYNEQFF. DNA of the CDR3: TGTGCCAGCAGTTTATGGTCGCCTAGCGGAAGCTCCTACAATGAGCAGTTCTTC.

The CDR3 coding sequence is TGTGCCAGCAGCTCCGGACAGCTGGGATTGGGAAATCAGCCCCAGCATTTT. It encodes CASSSGQLGLGNQPQHF. The V and J genes are TRBV11-2 and TRBJ1-5; TRBD1 might be the D (6 bases). Between the trimmed V and J ends, which lost 4 bases and 4 bases, there was a span of 20 bases. Germline loops: CDR1 SGHAT, CDR2 FQNNGV. There are 17 residues in the CDR3. The full variable domain, with the rest looked up from reference TRBV11-2 and TRBJ1-5, is EAGVAQSPRYKIIEKRQSVAFWCNPISGHATLYWYQQILGQGPKLLIQFQNNGVVDDSQLPKDRFSAERLKGVDSTLKIQPAKLEDSAVYLCASSSGQLGLGNQPQHFGDGTRLSIL.

Only a few counts were recorded for this clone. The chain uses TRBV28 and TRBJ2-4, with TRBD1 matching 7 bases. CDR3 length: 12 residues. V dropped 5 bases and J dropped 13; count of bases not matched to a gene: 8. Germline V gene sequence: CDR1 MDHEN, CDR2 SYDVKM. The CDR3 spells CASSATGVKQYF. Written as DNA, the CDR3 is TGTGCCAGCAGTGCCACAGGGGTGAAGCAGTACTTC.

The chain joins TRBV9 to TRBJ2-2; D might be TRBD2 (6 bases). The CDR3 spans 15 residues. Germline CDR1 is SGDLS and CDR2 is YYNGEE. V gave up 4 bases and J gave up 7 bases, with 17 bases separating them. The CDR3 loop is CASSPTLEGNGELFF. The DNA of the CDR3 is TGTGCCAGCAGCCCGACGTTGGAGGGAAACGGGGAGCTGTTTTTT.

The V gene is TRBV5-5, the J gene TRBJ2-1; no reliable D call. The germline V and J ends were trimmed by 0 bases and 0 bases, with 13 bases remaining between them. Germline V gene lookup returns CDR1 SGHKS and CDR2 YYEKEE (reference sequence). The CDR3 has 17 residues. The CDR3 sequence is CASSLGGQMSSYNEQFF. The CDR3 DNA reads as TGTGCCAGCAGCTTGGGAGGCCAAATGAGCTCCTACAATGAGCAGTTCTTC.

This clone occurred a few times. CDR3 coding DNA: TGTGCCAGCAGTTTCTGGCGGGCCGCCTACGAGCAGTACTTC. This sequence encodes CASSFWRAAYEQYF. The rearrangement links TRBV28 to TRBJ2-7; possibly TRBD2 for D (5 bases). Trimming took off 3 bases at V and 2 bases at J, with 11 bases between the two ends. Germline CDR1 and CDR2: MDHEN and SYDVKM. The CDR3 consists of 14 residues.

The chain links TRBV29-1 to TRBJ2-1; the match to TRBD2 covers 12 bases. Germline-derived CDR1 and CDR2 are SQVTM and ANQGSEA. This CDR3 contains 17 residues. Unmatched junction bases numbered 11, after V lost 6 bases and J lost 2 bases. CDR3 in DNA: TGCAGCGTCGGAAGGGGGCTAGCGGGAGGGGCCTACAATGAGCAGTTCTTC. Its translation is CSVGRGLAGGAYNEQFF.

A single count supports this clone. This chain links TRBV7-2 with TRBJ2-1; a weak D match, TRBD2 (5 bases). V was trimmed by 7 bases and J by 4 bases, leaving 29 bases between them. From germline, CDR1 is SGHTA and CDR2 FQGNSA. This CDR3 spans 19 amino acids. This CDR3 reads CASTPKGPTWSGVYNEQFF. The CDR3 DNA follows: TGTGCCAGCACCCCCAAAGGCCCAACTTGGAGCGGAGTTTACAATGAGCAGTTCTTC.

This clone was counted ten times or more. V and J are TRBV28 and TRBJ2-1, with 9 bases identical to TRBD2. Trimming at V came to 2 bases and at J to 6 bases, leaving 8 bases not matched to a gene. Looked up from germline, CDR1 is MDHEN and CDR2 is SYDVKM. The length of the CDR3 is 16 residues. The CDR3 DNA follows: TGTGCCAGCAGTTTAAAGCGGGAGGACCCAGGCAATGAGCAGTTCTTC. It yields the protein CASSLKREDPGNEQFF.

This rearrangement joins TRBV5-6 to TRBJ2-7, with a weak D call TRBD2 (6 bases). V lost 0 bases and J lost 3, with 16 bases in between. The CDR3 runs to 16 residues. Germline CDR1 SGHDT, CDR2 YYEEEE. CDR3 amino acids: CASSLAARRDGYEQYF. The CDR3 coding sequence is TGTGCCAGCAGCTTGGCCGCCAGGAGGGATGGCTACGAGCAGTACTTC.

The rearrangement joins TRBV11-2 to TRBJ2-3; 13 bases map to TRBD2. The CDR3 is 15 amino acids. J lost 6 bases, V lost 4 bases, and 4 bases had no gene match. Germline loops: CDR1 SGHAT, CDR2 FQNNGV. The CDR3 DNA sequence: TGTGCCAGCAGCTCAGGACTAGCGGGAGTGGATACGCAGTATTTT. Translating it yields CASSSGLAGVDTQYF.

The chain uses TRBV7-9 and TRBJ2-3; TRBD1 aligns across 10 bases. With V trimmed by 3 bases and J by 14 bases, 8 bases remained unmatched. CDR1 is SEHNR and CDR2 is FQNEAQ in the germline V gene (reference sequence). The CDR3 extends over 13 amino acids. In nucleotides, the CDR3 is TGTGCCAGCAGCTTCCTAGACAGGGGGCTGTGGTATTTT. Amino acid sequence: CASSFLDRGLWYF.

Here the CDR3 DNA reads TGTGCCAGCAGCTTTTACACGCAAGAGACCCAGTACTTC. Encoded protein: CASSFYTQETQYF. This chain links TRBV7-2 with TRBJ2-5, with D uncertain. V was shortened by 3 bases and J by 2 bases, with 7 bases between the two germline ends. Germline-derived CDR1 and CDR2 are SGHTA and FQGNSA. The CDR3 is made up of 13 amino acids.

This clone was detected only once. The chain employs TRBV5-1 and TRBJ2-7; D gene uncertain. Trimming took off 0 bases at V and 0 bases at J, with 13 bases between the two ends. This CDR3 has 16 amino acids. Germline V lookup: CDR1 SGHRS, CDR2 YFSETQ. The CDR3 here is CASSLEVAGSSYEQYF. The CDR3 DNA reads TGCGCCAGCAGCTTGGAGGTGGCAGGCAGCTCCTACGAGCAGTACTTC.

In DNA, the CDR3 is TGTGCCAGCAGCCGCCAACAGGGTTCTGGGGGGGCCAACGTCCTGACTTTC. Its translation is CASSRQQGSGGANVLTF. This chain uses TRBV7-9 with TRBJ2-6, with D possibly TRBD1 on 6 matching bases. Deletions cut 5 bases from V and 4 bases from J, with 18 bases between. This CDR3 contains 17 residues. Germline V lookup: CDR1 SEHNR, CDR2 FQNEAQ (reference sequence). The whole variable domain, filled in from reference TRBV7-9 and TRBJ2-6, reads DTGVSQNPRHKITKRGQNVTFRCDPISEHNRLYWYRQTLGQGPEFLTYFQNEAQLEKSRLLSDRFSAERPKGSFSTLEIQRTEQGDSAMYLCASSRQQGSGGANVLTFGAGSRLTVL.

The chain couples TRBV7-9 to TRBJ2-1; TRBD2 matches 11 bases. The ends lost 1 base at V and 7 bases at J; junction bases unmatched: 9. Germline V lookup: CDR1 SEHNR, CDR2 FQNEAQ (reference sequence). There are 17 residues in the CDR3. CDR3: CASSLVPGLAEINEQFF. Written as DNA, the CDR3 is TGTGCCAGCAGCTTAGTCCCGGGACTAGCGGAAATTAATGAGCAGTTCTTC.

V is TRBV28 and J is TRBJ1-5; D ambiguous. Germline V gene data show CDR1 as MDHEN and CDR2 as SYDVKM. The germline V and J ends were trimmed by 2 bases and 0 bases, with 8 bases remaining between them. This CDR3 is 15 amino acids long. The CDR3 here is CASSLRRVSNQPQHF. CDR3 sequence (DNA): TGTGCCAGCAGTTTACGCCGGGTTAGCAATCAGCCCCAGCATTTT.

V gene TRBV5-1 combines with J gene TRBJ2-1, with 8 positions matching TRBD2. CDR1 SGHRS and CDR2 YFSETQ come from the germline V gene. The CDR3 loop spans 15 amino acids. With 0 bases clipped from V and 4 bases from J, the junction kept 3 bases outside the gene matches. The CDR3 DNA is TGCGCCAGCAGCTTGGCGTCTAGCGGGTACAATGAGCAGTTCTTC. Encoded protein: CASSLASSGYNEQFF.

This rearrangement joins TRBV29-1 to TRBJ2-2, with TRBD1 as a possible D gene (6 bases). Germline V lookup: CDR1 SQVTM, CDR2 ANQGSEA. Trimming left V 4 bases short and J 0 bases short, with 6 bases between. This CDR3 contains 13 residues. CDR3 amino acids: CSVGQANTGELFF. DNA for the CDR3: TGCAGCGTTGGACAGGCGAACACCGGGGAGCTGTTTTTT.

The chain uses TRBV30 and TRBJ1-2, with no clear D. Germline assignment: CDR1 GTSNPN and CDR2 SVGIG (reference sequence). Between the trimmed V and J ends, which lost 0 bases and 2 bases, there was a span of 13 bases. There are 15 residues in the CDR3. In DNA, the CDR3 is TGTGCCTGGAGTGTAATTCGAGGCGAAAACTATGGCTACACCTTC. The encoded protein is CAWSVIRGENYGYTF.

The CDR3 bases are TGCGCCAGCAGCTTTTTTTTAGCGGGAGGGAGGTACACAGATACGCAGTATTTT. Translation: CASSFFLAGGRYTDTQYF. The chain recombines TRBV5-1 with TRBJ2-3; 11 bases align to TRBD2. Germline loops: CDR1 SGHRS, CDR2 YFSETQ. V trimming: 2 bases; J trimming: 2 bases; junction bases outside the gene matches: 10. The CDR3 runs 18 residues. The variable domain in full, with the rest retrieved from reference TRBV5-1 and TRBJ2-3, is KAGVTQTPRYLIKTRGQQVTLSCSPISGHRSVSWYQQTPGQGLQFLFEYFSETQRNKGNFPGRFSGRQFSNSRSEMNVSTLELGDSALYLCASSFFLAGGRYTDTQYFGPGTRLTVL.

In regard to this clone: The junction departs from germline at one end; a sequencing error may be responsible. The J gene is TRBJ2-7, the V gene TRBV5-1; no firm D call. CDR1 and CDR2 (germline): SGHRS, YFSETQ. The CDR3 runs 14 residues. In DNA form, the CDR3 reads TGCGCCAGCAGCTTGGAGTTTGATTCCTACGGGCAGTACTTC. This gives the protein CASSLEFDSYGQYF.